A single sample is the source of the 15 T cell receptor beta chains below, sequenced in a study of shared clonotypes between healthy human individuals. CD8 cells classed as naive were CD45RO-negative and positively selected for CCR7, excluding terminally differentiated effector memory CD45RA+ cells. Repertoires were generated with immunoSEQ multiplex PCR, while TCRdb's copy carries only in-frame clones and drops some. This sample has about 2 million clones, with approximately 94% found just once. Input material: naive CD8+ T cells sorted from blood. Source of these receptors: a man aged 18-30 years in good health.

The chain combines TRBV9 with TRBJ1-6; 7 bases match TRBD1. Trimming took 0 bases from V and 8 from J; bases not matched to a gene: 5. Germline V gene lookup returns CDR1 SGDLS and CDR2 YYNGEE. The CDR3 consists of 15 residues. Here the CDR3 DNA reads TGTGCCAGCAGCGTAGGTCCCACAGGGGATTCACCCCTCCACTTT. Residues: CASSVGPTGDSPLHF.

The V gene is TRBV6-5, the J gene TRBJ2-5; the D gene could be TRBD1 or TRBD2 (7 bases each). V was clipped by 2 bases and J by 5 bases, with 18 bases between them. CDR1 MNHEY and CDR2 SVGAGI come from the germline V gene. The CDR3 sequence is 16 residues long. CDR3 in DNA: TGTGCCAGCAGTTACGGGGGGGAGGGGGCTTGGGAGACCCAGTACTTC. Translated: CASSYGGEGAWETQYF.

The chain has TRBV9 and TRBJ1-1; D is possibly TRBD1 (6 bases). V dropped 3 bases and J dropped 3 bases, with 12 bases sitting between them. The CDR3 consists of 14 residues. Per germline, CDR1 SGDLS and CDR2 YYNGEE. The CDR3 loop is CASSARTEHTEAFF. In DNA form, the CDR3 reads TGTGCCAGCAGCGCCAGGACAGAGCACACTGAAGCTTTCTTT.

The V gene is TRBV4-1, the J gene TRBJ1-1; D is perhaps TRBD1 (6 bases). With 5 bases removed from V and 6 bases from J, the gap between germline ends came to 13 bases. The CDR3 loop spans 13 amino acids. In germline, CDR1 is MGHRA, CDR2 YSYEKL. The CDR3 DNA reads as TGCGCCAGCAGCTTATACAGGGATGCTGAAGCTTTCTTT. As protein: CASSLYRDAEAFF.

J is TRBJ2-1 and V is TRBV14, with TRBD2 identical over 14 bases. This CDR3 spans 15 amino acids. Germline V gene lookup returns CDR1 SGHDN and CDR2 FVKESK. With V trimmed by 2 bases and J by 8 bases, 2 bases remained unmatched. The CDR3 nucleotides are TGTGCCAGCAGCCAATTGGGACTAGCGGGAGATGAGCAGTTCTTC. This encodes CASSQLGLAGDEQFF.

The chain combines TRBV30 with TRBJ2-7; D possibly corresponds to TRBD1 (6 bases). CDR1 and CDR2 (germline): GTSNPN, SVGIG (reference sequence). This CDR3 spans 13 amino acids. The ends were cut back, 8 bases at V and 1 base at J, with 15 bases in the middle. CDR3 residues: CAVGAGRSYEQYF. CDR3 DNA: TGTGCCGTGGGGGCGGGCCGTTCCTACGAGCAGTACTTC.

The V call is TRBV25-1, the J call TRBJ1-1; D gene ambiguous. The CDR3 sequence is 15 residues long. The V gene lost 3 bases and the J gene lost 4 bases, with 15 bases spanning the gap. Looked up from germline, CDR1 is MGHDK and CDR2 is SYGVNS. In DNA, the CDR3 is TGTGCCAGCAGTGATATCTCACTTGCCCCCACTGAAGCTTTCTTT. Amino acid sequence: CASSDISLAPTEAFF.

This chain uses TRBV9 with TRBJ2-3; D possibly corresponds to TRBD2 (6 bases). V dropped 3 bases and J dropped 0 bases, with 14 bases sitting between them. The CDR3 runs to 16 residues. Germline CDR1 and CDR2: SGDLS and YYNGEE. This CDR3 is CASSALGGTSTDTQYF. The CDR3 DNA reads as TGTGCCAGCAGCGCCTTGGGCGGGACTAGCACAGATACGCAGTATTTT.

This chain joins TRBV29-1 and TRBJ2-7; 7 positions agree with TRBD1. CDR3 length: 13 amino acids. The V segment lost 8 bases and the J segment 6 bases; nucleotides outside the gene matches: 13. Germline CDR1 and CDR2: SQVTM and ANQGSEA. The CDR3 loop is CSTADKGAFEQYF. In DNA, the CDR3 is TGCAGCACTGCGGACAAGGGGGCGTTCGAGCAGTACTTC.

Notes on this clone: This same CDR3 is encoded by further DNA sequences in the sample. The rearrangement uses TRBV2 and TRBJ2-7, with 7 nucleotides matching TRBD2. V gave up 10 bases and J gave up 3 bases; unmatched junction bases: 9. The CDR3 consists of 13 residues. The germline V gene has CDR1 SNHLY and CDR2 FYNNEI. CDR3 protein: CAIALADYYEQYF. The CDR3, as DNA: TGTGCCATTGCCCTAGCGGACTACTACGAGCAGTACTTC.

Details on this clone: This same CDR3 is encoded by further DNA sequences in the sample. CDR3 region: CASSQAPTSGSYEQYF. The CDR3 DNA sequence: TGCGCCAGCAGCCAAGCGCCGACTAGCGGGAGCTACGAGCAGTACTTC. This rearrangement joins TRBV4-1 to TRBJ2-7, with 12 positions matching TRBD2. This CDR3 has 16 amino acids. Trimming removed 1 base from V and 3 bases from J; junction bases left unmatched: 4. CDR1 is MGHRA and CDR2 is YSYEKL in the germline V gene.

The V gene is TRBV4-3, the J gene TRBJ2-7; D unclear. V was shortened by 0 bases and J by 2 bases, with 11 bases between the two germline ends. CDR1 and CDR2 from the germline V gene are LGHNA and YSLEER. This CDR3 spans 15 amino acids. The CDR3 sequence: CASSQDQAPAYEQYF. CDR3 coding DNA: TGCGCCAGCAGCCAAGATCAGGCCCCTGCCTACGAGCAGTACTTC.

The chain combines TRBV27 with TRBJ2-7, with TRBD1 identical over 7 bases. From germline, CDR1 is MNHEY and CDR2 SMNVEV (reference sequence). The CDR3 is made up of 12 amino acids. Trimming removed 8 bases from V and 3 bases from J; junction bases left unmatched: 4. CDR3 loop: CASAYRGYEQYF. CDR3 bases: TGTGCCAGCGCCTACAGGGGCTACGAGCAGTACTTC.

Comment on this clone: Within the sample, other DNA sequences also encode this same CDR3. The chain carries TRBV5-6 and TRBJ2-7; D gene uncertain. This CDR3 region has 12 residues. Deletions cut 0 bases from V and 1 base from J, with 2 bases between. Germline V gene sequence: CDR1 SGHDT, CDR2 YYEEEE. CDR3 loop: CASSLVSYEQYF. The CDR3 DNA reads TGTGCCAGCAGCTTGGTGTCCTACGAGCAGTACTTC.

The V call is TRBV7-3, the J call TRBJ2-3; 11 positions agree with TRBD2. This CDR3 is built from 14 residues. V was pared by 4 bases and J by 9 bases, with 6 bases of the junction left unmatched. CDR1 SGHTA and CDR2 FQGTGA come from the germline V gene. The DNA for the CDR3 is TGTGCCAGCAGCTCTAGCGGGGGGCCCGAGACGCAGTATTTT. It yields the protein CASSSSGGPETQYF.